This T cell receptor beta chain was recorded in a study of cytomegalovirus exposure and HLA in healthy donors. General study points: Data from an earlier analysis indicated that most TCR beta V segments were productive either about 90% or about 30% of the time.

Germline loops: CDR1 ENHRY, CDR2 SYGVKD. The CDR3 contains 15 residues. With 3 bases removed from V and 7 bases from J, the gap between germline ends came to 15 bases. PCR involved 60 Vbeta and 13 Jbeta primers. Here immunoSEQ multiplex PCR was the method, and the copy in TCRdb shows in-frame clones only, minus some. The repertoire holds about 150,000 clones, with around 84% as singletons. Likely unrecorded immune exposures existed in these nominally healthy donors. On this clone: Its antigen is currently unknown.

The chain has TRBV10-3 and TRBJ1-4; D remains ambiguous. This sequence originates from a boy under 10 years old in good health and CMV-seronegative. Sequenced material: PBMCs. CDR3 loop: CAISDDRRVGEKLFF. In nucleotides, the CDR3 is TGTGCCATCAGTGACGATCGGAGGGTGGGTGAAAAACTGTTTTTT.